These 22 T cell receptor beta chains share one sample of origin, sequenced in a study of T cells expressing NK-cell markers. TCRdb reprocessed the 5' RACE reads; each CDR3 protein has one entry and no DNA is given. The specimen's table records 550,000 to 600,000 distinct CDR3 sequences. The sample taken for sequencing was blood T cells: a sorted CD56 or NKG2C T cell subset, CD4+ or CD8+ T cells, or bulk PBMC T cells (not recorded which). The source of these receptors is a man aged 18 to 30 in good health.

This chain links TRBV20-1 with TRBJ2-3; TCRdb selects TRBD1, and the lack of DNA leaves this call unchecked. The CDR3 runs to 15 residues. The germline V gene encodes CDR1 DFQATT and CDR2 SNEGSKA (reference sequence). CDR3 amino acids: CSATHFAEGADTQYF.

The chain joins TRBV6-5 to TRBJ2-3; TCRdb designates TRBD2, a call that cannot be tested without DNA. Per the germline V gene, CDR1 is MNHEY and CDR2 is SVGAGI. The CDR3 contains 19 residues. The CDR3 reads CASSYYPHGRSTLPDTQYF.

The chain joins TRBV6-5 to TRBJ2-4; the TRBD1 assignment by TCRdb is unverifiable without DNA. This CDR3 has 16 residues. Germline V gene lookup returns CDR1 MNHEY and CDR2 SVGAGI. The CDR3 region is CASSYDRAIAKNIQYF.

The CDR3 sequence: CAWSSRDRVYGYTF. This chain joins TRBV30 and TRBJ1-2; TCRdb calls TRBD1, which cannot be checked without DNA. The germline V gene has CDR1 GTSNPN and CDR2 SVGIG (reference sequence). The CDR3 is made up of 14 amino acids.

The chain has TRBV6-5 and TRBJ1-1. CDR1 is MNHEY, CDR2 SVGAGI, per germline. CDR3 length equals 14 residues. The CDR3 is CASSYSGRNTEAFF.

The rearrangement uses TRBV29-1 and TRBJ2-3; TCRdb gives TRBD1 as the D gene, but with no DNA this cannot be confirmed. Germline assignment: CDR1 SQVTM and CDR2 ANQGSEA. The CDR3 sequence is 14 residues long. This CDR3 is CSVEDRGREDTQYF.

The chain joins TRBV20-1 to TRBJ2-1; TCRdb lists TRBD1, though no DNA is available to test this call. Per the germline V gene, CDR1 is DFQATT and CDR2 is SNEGSKA (reference sequence). CDR3 length equals 17 residues. CDR3 residues: CSARVGGKPGYRNEQFF.

The gene calls are TRBV10-3 and TRBJ2-1; TCRdb lists TRBD1, though no DNA is available to test this call. The V gene's germline CDR1 is ENHRY and CDR2 SYGVKD. This CDR3 is 14 amino acids long. CDR3 protein: CAISESIRGHEQFF.

The chain combines TRBV7-2 with TRBJ2-1; TCRdb outputs TRBD2, but without DNA this stays unchecked. This CDR3 contains 15 residues. Germline CDR1 is SGHTA and CDR2 is FQGNSA. The CDR3 is CASSSRTRFYNEQFF. Complete variable domain (other parts from reference TRBV7-2 and TRBJ2-1): GAGVSQSPSNKVTEKGKDVELRCDPISGHTALYWYRQSLGQGLEFLIYFQGNSAPDKSGLPSDRFSAERTGGSVSTLTIQRTQQEDSAVYLCASSSRTRFYNEQFFGPGTRLTVL.

The chain uses TRBV27 and TRBJ2-3; TCRdb proposes TRBD2, but this gene call is untestable without DNA. The CDR3 is 16 residues long. Germline CDR1 and CDR2: MNHEY and SMNVEV (reference sequence). The CDR3 sequence: CASFSTGLPSTDTQYF.

The CDR3 loop reads CASTIRGGAGNEQFF. The V call is TRBV5-1, the J call TRBJ2-1; absent DNA, TCRdb's TRBD1 call cannot be checked. Germline V gene sequence: CDR1 SGHRS, CDR2 YFSETQ. The CDR3 sequence is 15 residues long.

This chain uses TRBV6-2 or TRBV6-3 with TRBJ2-2; lacking DNA, the TRBD1 call made by TCRdb goes unchecked. The CDR3 contains 15 residues. CDR1 MNHEY and CDR2 SVGEGT come from the germline V gene. CDR3 region: CASRRGDRETGELFF.

V gene TRBV10-1 combines with J gene TRBJ1-1. Germline CDR1 reads WNHNN; CDR2 reads SYGVQD (reference sequence). This CDR3 has 14 residues. The CDR3 sequence is CASGKTIGDTEAFF.

The genes are TRBV5-6 and TRBJ2-1; the D call from TCRdb, TRBD1, cannot be confirmed without DNA. Germline V lookup: CDR1 SGHDT, CDR2 YYEEEE. The CDR3 sequence is 12 residues long. The chain's CDR3 is CASSSPDTPGFF. The complete variable domain, with remaining parts taken from reference TRBV5-6 and TRBJ2-1, reads DAGVTQSPTHLIKTRGQQVTLRCSPKSGHDTVSWYQQALGQGPQFIFQYYEEEERQRGNFPDRFSGHQFPNYSSELNVNALLLGDSALYLCASSSPDTPGFFGPGTRLTVL.

The genes are TRBV6-2 or TRBV6-3 and TRBJ2-7; TCRdb designates TRBD2, a call that cannot be tested without DNA. Per germline, CDR1 MNHEY and CDR2 SVGEGT. There are 15 residues in the CDR3. The CDR3: CASSYGREGRYEQYF.

The V and J genes are TRBV20-1 and TRBJ2-4. This CDR3 is built from 15 residues. Looked up from germline, CDR1 is DFQATT and CDR2 is SNEGSKA (reference sequence). The CDR3: CSAWVADLAKNIQYF.

The chain joins TRBV27 to TRBJ2-2; TCRdb reports TRBD1, a call that lacks DNA to check it against. CDR1 is MNHEY, CDR2 SMNVEV, per germline (reference sequence). The CDR3 has 20 residues. The chain's CDR3 is CASSLFTETGSESYTGELFF.

The chain carries TRBV28 and TRBJ2-1; the D gene TCRdb calls, TRBD2, cannot be checked with no DNA. This CDR3 has 17 residues. Germline V CDR1 and CDR2: MDHEN, SYDVKM. CDR3 in amino acids: CASRPLAGARSYNEQFF. The entire variable domain, with the rest obtained from reference TRBV28 and TRBJ2-1, is as follows: DVKVTQSSRYLVKRTGEKVFLECVQDMDHENMFWYRQDPGLGLRLIYFSYDVKMKEKGDIPEGYSVSREKKERFSLILESASTNQTSMYLCASRPLAGARSYNEQFFGPGTRLTVL.

The chain's CDR3 is CASSLNHNSAGGSYEQYF. The V and J genes are TRBV7-3 and TRBJ2-7. This CDR3 spans 18 amino acids. Germline values: CDR1 SGHTA, CDR2 FQGTGA.

This CDR3 reads CASSLDRSSYNEQFF. The rearrangement joins TRBV5-1 to TRBJ2-1. CDR3 length: 15 residues. The germline gives CDR1 SGHRS, CDR2 YFSETQ.

The rearrangement links TRBV7-7 to TRBJ2-2. The CDR3 is 13 amino acids. The germline CDR1 and CDR2 sequences are SSHAT and FNYEAQ (reference sequence). The CDR3 region is CASSSVDTGELFF.

This chain connects TRBV5-5 to TRBJ2-2; TCRdb's D call of TRBD1 is untestable without DNA. Germline-derived CDR1 and CDR2 are SGHKS and YYEKEE (reference sequence). The CDR3 covers 13 residues. CDR3 sequence reads: CASSLPGTGELFF.